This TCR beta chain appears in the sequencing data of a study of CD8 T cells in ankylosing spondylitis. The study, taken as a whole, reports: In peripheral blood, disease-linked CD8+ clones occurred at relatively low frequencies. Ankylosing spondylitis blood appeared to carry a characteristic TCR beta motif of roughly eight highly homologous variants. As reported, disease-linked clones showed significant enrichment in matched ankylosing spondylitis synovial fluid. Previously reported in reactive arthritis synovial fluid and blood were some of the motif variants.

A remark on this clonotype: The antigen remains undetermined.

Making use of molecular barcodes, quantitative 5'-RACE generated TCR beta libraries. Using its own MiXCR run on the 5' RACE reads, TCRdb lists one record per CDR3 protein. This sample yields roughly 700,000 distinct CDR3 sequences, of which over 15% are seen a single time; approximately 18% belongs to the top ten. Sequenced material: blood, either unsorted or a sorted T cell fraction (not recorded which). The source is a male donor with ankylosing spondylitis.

The CDR3 nucleotides read TGTGCCAGCCAACCCTCGTGGGGGGCAGGAGGGGACACCGGGGAGCTGTTTTTT. Translation: CASQPSWGAGGDTGELFF. The gene calls are TRBV12-3 or TRBV12-4 and TRBJ2-2; possibly TRBD1 or TRBD2 for D (6 bases each). The CDR3 extends over 18 amino acids. The V end was cut by 8 bases, the J end by 3 bases, with 25 bases between.